This T cell receptor (beta chain) was recorded in a study of T cell responses to AZD1222 COVID-19 vaccine. Findings of the study overall: The study found vaccine-associated CD4 TCRs spanning spike, dominant at 160-218 and 743-854. Of the AZD1222 recipients, only five to seven were seropositive at baseline. Variant regions that are unmutated are reportedly the target of nearly half of spike-specific TCRs. Mostly white British, mostly female donors; authors suggested clonal diversity may be underestimated.

Some clones are missing from TCRdb's copy, which holds only in-frame ones; the method was immunoSEQ multiplex PCR. The sample carries 120,000 or so clones, roughly 91% recorded once. CDR1 is SGHRS, CDR2 YFSETQ, per germline. The CDR3 has 14 amino acids. V lost 1 base and J lost 8, with 10 bases in between. With regard to this clone: Its cognate antigen is unknown.

Sequenced material: peripheral blood, taken on day 0 of AZD1222 vaccination. The clonotype was recovered from an adult in good health. The chain couples TRBV5-1 to TRBJ1-6; no definite D call. The CDR3 bases are TGCGCCAGCAGCTTGTCACCTAATGATTCACCCCTCCACTTT. This translates into CASSLSPNDSPLHF.